Listed here are 24 T cell receptor beta chains from one sample, sequenced in a study of CD8 T cells in ankylosing spondylitis. Regarding the study as a whole: Seven to nine highly homologous variants made up a TCR beta motif that seemed to typify ankylosing spondylitis blood.

These receptors lack a known antigen. One entry per CDR3 protein, called by TCRdb with MiXCR from the 5' RACE reads. The table has over 200,000 distinct CDR3 sequences, about 18% seen once. Material: blood, either unsorted or a sorted T cell fraction (not recorded which). The receptors originated from a male donor with ankylosing spondylitis.

Concerning this clonotype: The junction shows a germline mismatch at one end, possibly a read error. The chain carries TRBV19 and TRBJ2-2; 8 bases are a match to TRBD1. The CDR3 is made up of 18 amino acids. CDR1 is LNHDA and CDR2 is SQIVND in the germline V gene (reference sequence). The CDR3 is CASSIVPGGGSNSGELFF. The CDR3, as DNA: TGTGCCAGTAGTATAGTCCCAGGGGGCGGATCGAACAGCGGGGAGCTGTTTTTT.

At least ten counts were recorded for this clonotype. This sequence joins TRBV12-3 or TRBV12-4 and TRBJ2-5; maybe TRBD1 (5 bases). The CDR3 spans 14 residues. Trimming took 7 bases from V and 5 from J, leaving 17 bases between them. DNA of the CDR3: TGTGCCAGCAACCTCACCCCTGGGGCCGAGACCCAGTACTTC. Translated, it gives CASNLTPGAETQYF.

This chain connects TRBV11-1 to TRBJ2-7, with D maybe TRBD2 (5 bases). This CDR3 is built from 14 residues. V lost 8 bases and J lost 3, with 17 bases in between. Germline V CDR1 and CDR2: SGHAT, FQDESV (reference sequence). The CDR3 sequence is CASGPGVVGYEQYF. In DNA form, the CDR3 reads TGTGCCAGCGGCCCCGGGGTCGTCGGCTACGAGCAGTACTTC. The full variable domain, rest sourced from reference TRBV11-1 and TRBJ2-7, is EAEVAQSPRYKITEKSQAVAFWCDPISGHATLYWYRQILGQGPELLVQFQDESVVDDSQLPKDRFSAERLKGVDSTLKIQPAELGDSAMYLCASGPGVVGYEQYFGPGTRLTVT.

This clonotype was seen only a few times. The chain carries TRBV28 and TRBJ2-5; 7 bases agree with TRBD1. This CDR3 region has 16 residues. CDR1 MDHEN and CDR2 SYDVKM come from the germline V gene. J gave up 3 bases and V 5 bases, and 12 bases lay outside the gene matches. CDR3 in DNA: TGTGCCAGCAGTCCGACATCGGACAGGAAAGAAGAGACCCAGTACTTC. Protein: CASSPTSDRKEETQYF.

This clonotype was picked up a small number of times. The chain is built from TRBV9 and TRBJ2-1, with 9 bases matching TRBD2. The CDR3 is 15 residues long. Per the germline V gene, CDR1 is SGDLS and CDR2 is YYNGEE. The ends lost 0 bases at V and 8 bases at J; junction bases unmatched: 6. The chain's CDR3 is CASSVGSGSGYEQFF. CDR3 coding DNA: TGTGCCAGCAGCGTAGGTAGCGGGAGTGGCTATGAGCAGTTCTTC.

This clonotype was picked up a small number of times. The V and J genes are TRBV9 and TRBJ2-5, with D possibly being TRBD2 (6 bases). V was trimmed by 4 bases and J by 5 bases, leaving 24 bases between them. This CDR3 is built from 17 residues. From germline, CDR1 is SGDLS and CDR2 YYNGEE. CDR3 coding DNA: TGTGCCAGCAGCTCTCCCCCCATGGCGGGGTTCGGTGAGACCCAGTACTTC. Residues: CASSSPPMAGFGETQYF. Together with reference TRBV9 and TRBJ2-5, the CDR3 gives the full variable domain: DSGVTQTPKHLITATGQRVTLRCSPRSGDLSVYWYQQSLDQGLQFLIQYYNGEERAKGNILERFSAQQFPDLHSELNLSSLELGDSALYFCASSSPPMAGFGETQYFGPGTRLLVL.

This clonotype came up many times. This chain connects TRBV13 to TRBJ2-7; 8 bases match TRBD1. The CDR3 covers 13 residues. Germline V gene data show CDR1 as PRHDT and CDR2 as FYEKMQ (reference sequence). J was trimmed by 6 bases and V by 4 bases; bases with no gene match: 5. This chain's CDR3 is CASSSGQGGEQYF. DNA of the CDR3: TGTGCCAGCAGCTCCGGACAGGGCGGCGAGCAGTACTTC.

This clonotype was recorded a few times. This chain connects TRBV5-1 to TRBJ2-3; weak D call: TRBD2 (7 bases). This CDR3 region has 16 residues. Germline values: CDR1 SGHRS, CDR2 YFSETQ. Trimming cost V 1 base and J 4 bases, with 16 bases left between them. The CDR3 is CASSLLGGGPPDTQYF. In DNA, the CDR3 is TGCGCCAGCAGCTTGTTGGGGGGGGGGCCTCCAGATACGCAGTATTTT.

This clonotype was seen only a few times. The gene calls are TRBV12-3 or TRBV12-4 and TRBJ2-2, with D uncertain. V was clipped by 9 bases and J by 4 bases, with 6 bases between them. CDR3 length: 11 residues. CDR3 DNA: TGTGCCAGTCTGGGCACCGGGGAGCTGTTTTTT. Translated: CASLGTGELFF.

The chain is built from TRBV24-1 and TRBJ2-1, with 8 nucleotides matching TRBD1. V lost 4 bases, J lost 4 bases, and 8 bases stayed unmatched. The CDR3 loop spans 16 amino acids. Germline V gene sequence: CDR1 KGHDR, CDR2 SFDVKD. CDR3 residues: CATSDSRTGPYNEQFF. The CDR3 DNA follows: TGTGCCACCAGTGACTCCCGGACAGGGCCATACAATGAGCAGTTCTTC.

This clonotype was recorded only once. The CDR3 protein is CASLDRGAPGNTIYF. CDR3 nucleotides: TGTGCCAGCTTAGATCGTGGGGCTCCTGGAAACACCATATATTTT. This rearrangement joins TRBV7-9 to TRBJ1-3, with D maybe TRBD1 (5 bases). Trimming pared 8 bases from V and 2 bases from J, leaving 16 bases between. Germline V gives CDR1 SEHNR, CDR2 FQNEAQ (reference sequence). The CDR3 has 15 amino acids.

In this sample, this clonotype turned up many times. The rearrangement joins TRBV7-9 to TRBJ1-6; D may be TRBD1 (5 bases). The CDR3 covers 14 residues. With 5 bases removed from V and 13 bases from J, the gap between germline ends came to 18 bases. Germline V gives CDR1 SEHNR, CDR2 FQNEAQ (reference sequence). The CDR3 region is CASSAATREAPLHF. CDR3 nucleotide sequence: TGTGCCAGCAGCGCGGCCACCAGGGAAGCTCCCCTCCACTTT.

This clonotype has only a few counts. The V call is TRBV4-1, the J call TRBJ2-1; D possibly corresponds to TRBD2 (5 bases). The ends were cut back, 0 bases at V and 4 bases at J, with 16 bases in the middle. The CDR3 contains 17 residues. In germline, CDR1 is MGHRA, CDR2 YSYEKL. The CDR3 DNA sequence: TGCGCCAGCAGCCAAGATCCCCCCGGGGTACTATACAATGAGCAGTTCTTC. Its protein is CASSQDPPGVLYNEQFF.

The genes are TRBV14 and TRBJ1-6; D possibly corresponds to TRBD1 (5 bases). V dropped 4 bases and J dropped 7 bases, with 14 bases sitting between them. The CDR3 has 15 amino acids. The germline gives CDR1 SGHDN, CDR2 FVKESK. For the CDR3, the DNA is TGTGCCAGCAGCCCCGGGACTCATGGGAATTCACCCCTCCACTTT. Its translation is CASSPGTHGNSPLHF.

This clonotype has more than one count but fewer than ten. The genes are TRBV27 and TRBJ1-6; D is perhaps TRBD1 (5 bases). The CDR3 spans 14 residues. V lost 5 bases and J 9 bases, leaving 14 bases between the germline ends. CDR1 and CDR2 (germline): MNHEY, SMNVEV (reference sequence). The CDR3 reads CASSTYEGVSPLHF. CDR3 in DNA: TGTGCCAGCAGTACTTATGAAGGGGTTTCACCCCTCCACTTT.

J is TRBJ2-7 and V is TRBV7-9, with D unclear. With 0 bases removed from V and 2 bases from J, the gap between germline ends came to 8 bases. The CDR3 is 14 amino acids. The V gene's germline CDR1 is SEHNR and CDR2 FQNEAQ (reference sequence). CDR3 nucleotide sequence: TGTGCCAGCAGCTTAGCATCCCTGCCCTACGAGCAGTACTTC. Encoded protein: CASSLASLPYEQYF.

V gene TRBV5-1 combines with J gene TRBJ2-1; D gene unclear. Germline V gene data show CDR1 as SGHRS and CDR2 as YFSETQ. V lost 0 bases and J lost 12, with 7 bases in between. The CDR3 runs to 11 residues. As DNA, the CDR3 is TGCGCCAGCAGCTTGGCCGGTAGGCAGTTCTTC. Its translation: CASSLAGRQFF.

In its sample, this clonotype was seen many times. The V and J genes are TRBV20-1 and TRBJ2-3; D gene unclear. Trimming cost V 0 bases and J 1 base, with 8 bases left between them. The CDR3 is 14 amino acids. CDR1 and CDR2 (germline): DFQATT, SNEGSKA (reference sequence). The CDR3 reads CSARDWNGTDTQYF. The CDR3 DNA sequence: TGCAGTGCTAGAGATTGGAACGGCACAGATACGCAGTATTTT.

The chain links TRBV14 to TRBJ2-5; the D gene is possibly TRBD2 (6 bases). With 1 base removed from V and 4 bases from J, the gap between germline ends came to 13 bases. This CDR3 comprises 15 residues. Germline V lookup: CDR1 SGHDN, CDR2 FVKESK. Here the CDR3 reads CASSQGSSAGETQYF. The CDR3 nucleotides read TGTGCCAGCAGCCAAGGTTCTAGCGCAGGAGAGACCCAGTACTTC.

This clonotype was detected only a few times. The gene calls are TRBV12-3 or TRBV12-4 and TRBJ2-3; 7 bases align to TRBD2. The CDR3 covers 16 residues. The ends lost 5 bases at V and 0 bases at J; junction bases unmatched: 8. The CDR3, as DNA: TGTGCCAGCAGTCCAACCACTAGCGCCAGCACAGATACGCAGTATTTT. It specifies CASSPTTSASTDTQYF.

This clonotype came up a few times. The chain combines TRBV7-8 with TRBJ1-5; D gene ambiguous. V lost 5 bases and J lost 1, with 15 bases in between. CDR3 length: 16 residues. Germline values: CDR1 SGHVS, CDR2 FQNEAQ. The CDR3 region is CASSPWPGESNQPQHF. The DNA of the CDR3 is TGTGCCAGCAGCCCCTGGCCCGGGGAGAGCAATCAGCCCCAGCATTTT.

This clonotype was seen more than once but under ten times. The gene calls are TRBV6-5 and TRBJ2-7, with D tentatively TRBD1 (5 bases). The CDR3 contains 15 residues. Germline V CDR1 and CDR2: MNHEY, SVGAGI. V lost 2 bases and J 0 bases, leaving 11 bases between the germline ends. In nucleotides, the CDR3 is TGTGCCAGCAGTTACGGTCGACAGCTCTCCTACGAGCAGTACTTC. Translation: CASSYGRQLSYEQYF.

This clonotype turned up a few times. The chain combines TRBV4-1 with TRBJ2-7, with D unclear. The CDR3 has 15 residues. Trimming left V 0 bases short and J 3 bases short, with 12 bases between. CDR1 is MGHRA, CDR2 YSYEKL, per germline. CDR3 sequence (DNA): TGCGCCAGCAGCCAAGATGGATCCCCTGGCTACGAGCAGTACTTC. Translating gives CASSQDGSPGYEQYF.

The chain carries TRBV14 and TRBJ2-1; D is unclear. V lost 0 bases to trimming and J lost 10 bases, with 16 bases between them. CDR1 is SGHDN, CDR2 FVKESK, per germline. The CDR3 is made up of 15 amino acids. The CDR3 sequence is CASSQETAPQSEQFF. Here the CDR3 DNA reads TGTGCCAGCAGCCAAGAAACGGCCCCACAGAGCGAGCAGTTCTTC.